Listed below are T cell receptor beta chains from one sample, sequenced in a study of OX40 agonist ivuxolimab in advanced cancers. Using immunoSEQ multiplex PCR, the repertoire was profiled, and TCRdb retains in-frame clones only, with some absent. The table records 65,000 to 90,000 clones, 80% to 90% of them present only once. The specimen was CD4+ or CD8+ T cells sorted from blood, collected in a trial of the OX40 agonist ivuxolimab. Receptor source: an adult with an advanced solid tumor such as melanoma, head and neck, liver or kidney cancer. Each CDR3 is given with its conserved first and last residue. A D gene is named only where the DNA matches it firmly. A clone size is listed for some rows: how often the clone was seen (once, few, many), or a class if it is expanded.

clone_size	v_call	j_call	d_call	cdr3_aa	cdr3_nt
-	TRBV5-1	TRBJ1-4	TRBD1	CASSQTGGQSEKLFF	TGCGCCAGCAGCCAGACAGGGGGTCAAAGTGAAAAACTGTTTTTT
-	TRBV5-1	TRBJ1-6	-	CASSPTGKDNSPLHF	TGCGCCAGCAGCCCGACAGGAAAGGATAATTCACCCCTCCACTTT
-	TRBV11-3	TRBJ1-3	-	CASSPGPGISSGNTIYF	TGTGCCAGCAGCCCGGGGCCAGGGATTAGCTCTGGAAACACCATATATTTT
-	TRBV20-1	TRBJ2-5	-	CSADSGTQYF	TGCAGTGCCGATTCAGGGACCCAGTACTTC
-	TRBV20-1	TRBJ2-7	-	CSALGGVEQYF	TGCAGTGCATTGGGTGGGGTCGAGCAGTACTTC
-	TRBV5-1	TRBJ2-3	-	CASSLDLFKSTDTQYF	TGCGCCAGCAGCTTGGATCTGTTTAAATCCACAGATACGCAGTATTTT
-	TRBV5-1	TRBJ2-2	-	CASSTGQYTGELFF	TGCGCCAGCAGCACCGGACAGTACACCGGGGAGCTGTTTTTT
-	TRBV27	TRBJ2-3	TRBD2	CASSSVSGSSFGTQYF	TGTGCCAGCAGTTCCGTTAGCGGGAGTTCCTTCGGAACGCAGTATTTT
-	TRBV5-6	TRBJ1-2	-	CASSHLTGKDGYTF	TGTGCCAGCAGCCACCTCACCGGGAAAGATGGCTACACCTTC
-	TRBV5-8	TRBJ2-5	-	CASSLRRYQETQYF	TGTGCCAGCAGCTTGCGGCGGTACCAAGAGACCCAGTACTTC
-	TRBV5-1	TRBJ1-4	-	CASSLRGGGEKLFF	TGCGCCAGCAGCTTAAGAGGTGGCGGTGAAAAACTGTTTTTT
-	TRBV5-6	TRBJ2-3	-	CASSLGARRRTDTQYF	TGTGCCAGCAGCTTGGGAGCCCGGAGGCGCACAGATACGCAGTATTTT
-	TRBV9	TRBJ2-1	TRBD2	CASSITSGRISYNEQFF	TGTGCCAGCAGCATAACTAGCGGGAGGATTTCCTACAATGAGCAGTTCTTC
-	TRBV9	TRBJ2-1	-	CASSVGQASSYNEQFF	TGTGCCAGCAGCGTAGGGCAGGCAAGCTCCTACAATGAGCAGTTCTTC
once	TRBV5-1	TRBJ1-6	-	CASSNLTVINSPLHF	TGCGCCAGCAGTAACCTGACAGTAATTAATTCACCCCTCCACTTT